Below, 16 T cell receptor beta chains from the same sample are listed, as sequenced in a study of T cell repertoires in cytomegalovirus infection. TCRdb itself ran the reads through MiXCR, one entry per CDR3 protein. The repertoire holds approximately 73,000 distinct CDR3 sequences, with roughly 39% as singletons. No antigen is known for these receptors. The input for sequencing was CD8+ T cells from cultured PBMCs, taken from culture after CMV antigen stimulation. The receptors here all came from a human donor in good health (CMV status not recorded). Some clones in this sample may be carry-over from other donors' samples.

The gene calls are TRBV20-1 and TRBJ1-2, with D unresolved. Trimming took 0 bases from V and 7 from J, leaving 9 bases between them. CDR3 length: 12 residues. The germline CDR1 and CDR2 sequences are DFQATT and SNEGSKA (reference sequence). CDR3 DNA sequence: TGCAGTGCTAGAGAGGGGAGCTCTGGCTACACCTTC. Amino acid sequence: CSAREGSSGYTF.

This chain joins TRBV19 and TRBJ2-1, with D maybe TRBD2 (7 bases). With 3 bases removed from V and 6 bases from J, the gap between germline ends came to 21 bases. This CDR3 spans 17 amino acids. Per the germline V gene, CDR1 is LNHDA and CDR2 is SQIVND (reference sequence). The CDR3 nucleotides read TGTGCCAGTAGTATTGGGTCGGGGGGCGGACCAATCAATGAGCAGTTCTTC. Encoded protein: CASSIGSGGGPINEQFF.

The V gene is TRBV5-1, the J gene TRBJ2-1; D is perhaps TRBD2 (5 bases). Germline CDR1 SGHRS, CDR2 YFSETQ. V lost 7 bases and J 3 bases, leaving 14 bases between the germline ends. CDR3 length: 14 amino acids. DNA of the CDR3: TGCGCCAGCGCGCAGGCGGGTGGCTACAATGAGCAGTTCTTC. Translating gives CASAQAGGYNEQFF.

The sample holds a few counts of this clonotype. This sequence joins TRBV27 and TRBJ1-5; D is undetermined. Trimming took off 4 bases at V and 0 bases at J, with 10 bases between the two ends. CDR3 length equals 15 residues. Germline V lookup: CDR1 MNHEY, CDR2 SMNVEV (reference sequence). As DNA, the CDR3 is TGTGCCAGCAGTTGGTCGGTATATAGCAATCAGCCCCAGCATTTT. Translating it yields CASSWSVYSNQPQHF.

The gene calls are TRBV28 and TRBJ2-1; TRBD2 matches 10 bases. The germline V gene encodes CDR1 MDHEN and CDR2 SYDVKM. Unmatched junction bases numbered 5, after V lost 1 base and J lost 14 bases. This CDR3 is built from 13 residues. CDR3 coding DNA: TGTGCCAGCAGTTTATCGCTAGCGGGGGAAAAGTTCTTC. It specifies CASSLSLAGEKFF.

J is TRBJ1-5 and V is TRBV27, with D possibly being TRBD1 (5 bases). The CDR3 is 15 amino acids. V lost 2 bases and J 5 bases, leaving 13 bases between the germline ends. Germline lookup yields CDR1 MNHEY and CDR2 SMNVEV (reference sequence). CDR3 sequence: CASSLLGGLDQPQHF. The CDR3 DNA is TGTGCCAGCAGTTTACTCGGGGGACTTGATCAGCCCCAGCATTTT.

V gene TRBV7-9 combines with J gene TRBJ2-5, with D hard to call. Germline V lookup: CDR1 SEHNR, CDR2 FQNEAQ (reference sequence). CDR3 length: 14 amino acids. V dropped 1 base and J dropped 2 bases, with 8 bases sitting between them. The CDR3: CASSLGDEQETQYF. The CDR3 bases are TGTGCCAGCAGCTTAGGAGACGAACAAGAGACCCAGTACTTC.

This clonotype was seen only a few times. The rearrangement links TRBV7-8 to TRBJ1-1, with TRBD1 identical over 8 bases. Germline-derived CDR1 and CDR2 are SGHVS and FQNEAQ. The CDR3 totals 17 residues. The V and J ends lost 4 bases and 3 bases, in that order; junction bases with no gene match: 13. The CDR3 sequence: CASSYGQGVFRDTEAFF. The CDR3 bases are TGTGCCAGCAGCTATGGACAGGGTGTTTTTCGGGACACTGAAGCTTTCTTT.

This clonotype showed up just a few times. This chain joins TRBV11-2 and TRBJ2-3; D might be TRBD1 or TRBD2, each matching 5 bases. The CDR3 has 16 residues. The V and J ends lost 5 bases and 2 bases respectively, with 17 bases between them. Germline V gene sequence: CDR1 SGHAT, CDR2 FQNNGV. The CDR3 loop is CASSTRSGAHTDTQYF. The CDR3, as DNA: TGTGCCAGCAGCACCCGCTCCGGGGCCCACACAGATACGCAGTATTTT.

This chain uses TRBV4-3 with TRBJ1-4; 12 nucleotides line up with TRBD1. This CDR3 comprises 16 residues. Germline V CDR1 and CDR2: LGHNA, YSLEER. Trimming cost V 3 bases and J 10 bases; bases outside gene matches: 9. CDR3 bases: TGCGCCAGCAGCCAGGGGACAGGGGGCTTTGACGGAAAACTGTTTTTT. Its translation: CASSQGTGGFDGKLFF.

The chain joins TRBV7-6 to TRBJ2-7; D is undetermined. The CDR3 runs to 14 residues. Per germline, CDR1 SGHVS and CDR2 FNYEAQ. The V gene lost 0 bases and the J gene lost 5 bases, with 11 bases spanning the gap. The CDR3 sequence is CASSLAPRRDEQYF. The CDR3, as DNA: TGTGCCAGCAGCTTAGCTCCCAGACGGGACGAGCAGTACTTC.

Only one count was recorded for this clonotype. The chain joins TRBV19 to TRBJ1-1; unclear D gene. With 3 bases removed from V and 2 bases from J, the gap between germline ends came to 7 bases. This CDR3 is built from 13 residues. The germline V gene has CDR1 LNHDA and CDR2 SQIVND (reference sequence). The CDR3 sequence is CASSIGDNTEAFF. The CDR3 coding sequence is TGTGCCAGTAGTATCGGGGATAACACTGAAGCTTTCTTT.

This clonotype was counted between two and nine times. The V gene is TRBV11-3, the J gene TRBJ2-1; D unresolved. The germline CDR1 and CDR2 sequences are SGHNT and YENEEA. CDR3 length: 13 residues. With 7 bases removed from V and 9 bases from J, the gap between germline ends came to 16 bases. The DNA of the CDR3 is TGTGCCAGCACCCAAAACCCTGGTGCTGAGCAGTTCTTC. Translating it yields CASTQNPGAEQFF.

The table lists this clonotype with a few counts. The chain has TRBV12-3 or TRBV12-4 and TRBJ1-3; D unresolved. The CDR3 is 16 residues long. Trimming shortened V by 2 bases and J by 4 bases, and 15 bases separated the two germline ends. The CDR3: CASSLRQKLGGNTIYF. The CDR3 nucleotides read TGTGCCAGCAGTTTACGCCAAAAATTGGGGGGAAACACCATATATTTT.

Here the CDR3 DNA reads TGTGCCAGCAGCCCCCCGGGCTTATACCAAGAGACCCAGTACTTC. Amino acid sequence: CASSPPGLYQETQYF. The rearrangement links TRBV12-3 or TRBV12-4 to TRBJ2-5; D call uncertain. The CDR3 consists of 15 residues. Trimming left V 6 bases short and J 0 bases short, with 14 bases between.

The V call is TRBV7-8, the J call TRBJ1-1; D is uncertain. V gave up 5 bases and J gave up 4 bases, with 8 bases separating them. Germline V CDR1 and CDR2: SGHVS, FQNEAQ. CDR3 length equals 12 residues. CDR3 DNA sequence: TGTGCCAGCAGCCGAATTGTCACTGAAGCTTTCTTT. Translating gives CASSRIVTEAFF.